The 29 T cell receptor beta chains below come from one sample, sequenced in a study of immune heterogeneity within non-small cell lung tumors. Multiplex PCR with 32 V and 13 J primers amplified TCR beta CDR3. TCRdb redid the calling of the multiplex PCR reads with MiXCR, one entry per CDR3 protein. The sample lists 13,000 or so distinct CDR3 sequences; about 22% were seen once. Samples each supplied about 610 ng of bulk tumor genomic DNA as template. Surgeons took several biopsies per primary tumor, spaced far apart, during surgery. Undergoing curative surgery were patients whose non-small cell lung cancer was untreated and newly diagnosed. The sample taken for sequencing was lung tumor tissue. The source of these receptors is a man aged 60-69 years with non-small cell lung cancer.

In its sample, this clonotype was seen many times. The chain uses TRBV2 and TRBJ1-4; possible D gene TRBD1, 5 bases. Germline V CDR1 and CDR2: SNHLY, FYNNEI. The CDR3 contains 14 residues. V gave up 9 bases and J gave up 3 bases, with 14 bases separating them. CDR3 in DNA: TGTGCCAGTAATAGGCAGGGATCTAATGAAAAACTGTTTTTT. Translation gives CASNRQGSNEKLFF.

Points on this clonotype: The germline gene is not matched at one end of the junction; a read error may be the cause. The gene calls are TRBV5-1 and TRBJ2-7; a weak D match, TRBD1 (7 bases). Germline V gene lookup returns CDR1 SGHRS and CDR2 YFSETQ. The CDR3 sequence is 16 residues long. The CDR3 region has the DNA TGCGCCAACAGCTTGGGGGGTGTGACAGGGAAAATTCAGCAGTACTTC. Translating it yields CANSLGGVTGKIQQYF.

This clonotype is classed as medium-sized. The J gene is TRBJ1-6, the V gene TRBV27; D is unclear. The CDR3 spans 15 residues. Trimming pared 5 bases from V and 2 bases from J, leaving 10 bases between. CDR1 and CDR2 (germline): MNHEY, SMNVEV (reference sequence). CDR3 loop: CASSTHGAYNSPLHF. The CDR3, as DNA: TGTGCCAGCAGTACCCATGGGGCCTATAATTCACCCCTCCACTTT.

A few counts support this clonotype. V is TRBV6-1 and J is TRBJ2-4; 8 bases align to TRBD1. The junction had 7 bases not matched to a gene; V was cut back by 6 bases and J by 0 bases. Germline V gives CDR1 MNHNS, CDR2 SASEGT. This CDR3 has 16 amino acids. This CDR3 reads CASSLRTGLAKNIQYF. The CDR3 nucleotides read TGTGCCAGCAGCCTTCGGACAGGGTTAGCCAAAAACATTCAGTACTTC.

A few counts support this clonotype. As DNA, the CDR3 is TGCAGTGCTAGACGCGGGGCGGGGAACACTGAAGCTTTCTTT. This translates into CSARRGAGNTEAFF. V and J are TRBV20-1 and TRBJ1-1, with TRBD1 as a possible D gene (5 bases). Trimming took off 2 bases at V and 1 base at J, with 11 bases between the two ends. The CDR3 extends over 14 amino acids. Germline V gene data show CDR1 as DFQATT and CDR2 as SNEGSKA (reference sequence).

This clonotype is large. The chain employs TRBV9 and TRBJ2-7; TRBD2 agrees at 7 bases. The CDR3 is 15 residues long. Germline CDR1 SGDLS, CDR2 YYNGEE. The V gene end was trimmed by 2 bases and the J gene end by 2 bases; junction bases not matched to a gene: 7. The CDR3 loop is CASSVRAGPAYEQYF. CDR3 DNA sequence: TGTGCCAGCAGCGTCAGAGCGGGGCCCGCCTACGAGCAGTACTTC.

Concerning this clonotype: This sequence may be a read error, since a much larger clone differs from it by one base. CDR3 bases: TGTGCCAGCGCCCCGTCGGGGGGCTCGGTGTTTACTGATGGCTACACCTTC. As protein: CASAPSGGSVFTDGYTF. The chain employs TRBV12-3 or TRBV12-4 and TRBJ1-2; a possible D gene is TRBD1 (6 bases). The CDR3 length is 17 residues. Trimming left V 8 bases short and J 6 bases short, with 28 bases between.

This clonotype showed up just a few times. This chain joins TRBV11-3 and TRBJ1-2; 11 positions agree with TRBD1. V shed 5 bases, J shed 4 bases, and the junction held 6 bases outside the gene matches. Looked up from germline, CDR1 is SGHNT and CDR2 is YENEEA. There are 15 residues in the CDR3. The DNA of the CDR3 is TGTGCCAGCAGCGGCCGGGACAGGGGGGTCTATGGCTACACCTTC. As protein: CASSGRDRGVYGYTF.

This clonotype was seen a handful of times. J is TRBJ2-1 and V is TRBV7-9; 7 positions match TRBD1. The V and J ends lost 6 bases and 2 bases, in that order; junction bases with no gene match: 4. Germline V lookup: CDR1 SEHNR, CDR2 FQNEAQ (reference sequence). The CDR3 has 14 amino acids. CDR3 DNA sequence: TGTGCCAGCAGACCACAGGGGACCTACAATGAGCAGTTCTTC. Translation: CASRPQGTYNEQFF.

By share, this clonotype counts as medium-sized. The chain couples TRBV2 to TRBJ1-4, with D possibly matching TRBD1 (6 bases). The CDR3 spans 15 residues. The germline V gene has CDR1 SNHLY and CDR2 FYNNEI. The V and J ends lost 2 bases and 8 bases respectively, with 15 bases between them. CDR3 nucleotides: TGTGCCAGCAGTGAATCGCAGGGGACTTGGGAAAAACTGTTTTTT. This translates into CASSESQGTWEKLFF.

This clonotype is medium-sized. The chain uses TRBV6-5 and TRBJ2-7; 8 bases agree with TRBD2. CDR1 and CDR2 from the germline V gene are MNHEY and SVGAGI. V was pared by 1 base and J by 4 bases, with 3 bases of the junction left unmatched. This CDR3 has 14 amino acids. The CDR3: CASSYLAGYYEQYF. Written as DNA, the CDR3 is TGTGCCAGCAGTTACTTAGCGGGATATTACGAGCAGTACTTC.

The sample holds many counts of this clonotype. The chain links TRBV6-1 to TRBJ1-1; D uncertain. The CDR3 sequence is 12 residues long. Trimming removed 7 bases at V and 0 bases at J, with 6 bases between. Germline CDR1 reads MNHNS; CDR2 reads SASEGT. CDR3 DNA: TGTGCCAGCAAAAGAATGAACACTGAAGCTTTCTTT. This translates into CASKRMNTEAFF.

Details on this clonotype: Its ends do not fully match the called genes, so a read error is possible. The V call is TRBV19, the J call TRBJ2-2, with TRBD2 matching 10 bases. The CDR3 runs 20 residues. CDR1 is LNHDA and CDR2 is SQIVND in the germline V gene (reference sequence). The CDR3 DNA follows: TGTGACAGTAGTCCACGGGCTAGCGGGAGAGTATTTTCGGGCACCGGGGAGCTGTTTTTT. Translated, it gives CDSSPRASGRVFSGTGELFF.

This clonotype is a singleton in its sample. V gene TRBV10-3 combines with J gene TRBJ2-1; 8 bases are a match to TRBD2. The CDR3 is made up of 18 amino acids. Trimming took 4 bases from V and 6 from J; bases not matched to a gene: 17. Germline lookup yields CDR1 ENHRY and CDR2 SYGVKD. This CDR3 reads CAISGVLTSASPSNEQFF. Written as DNA, the CDR3 is TGTGCCATCAGTGGGGTCTTGACTAGCGCATCGCCCAGCAATGAGCAGTTCTTC.

This chain connects TRBV25-1 to TRBJ1-6; D uncertain. CDR3 length equals 13 residues. CDR1 MGHDK and CDR2 SYGVNS come from the germline V gene. Between the trimmed V and J ends, which lost 7 bases and 8 bases, there was a span of 12 bases. CDR3 sequence reads: CASTEGRYSPLHF. The CDR3 DNA sequence: TGTGCCAGCACAGAAGGGAGGTATTCACCCCTCCACTTT.

This sequence joins TRBV20-1 and TRBJ2-3; possibly TRBD2 for D (5 bases). CDR3 size: 13 residues. The ends were cut back, 1 base at V and 2 bases at J, with 7 bases in the middle. Germline CDR1 and CDR2: DFQATT and SNEGSKA (reference sequence). The CDR3 reads CSARVDYTDTQYF. The CDR3, as DNA: TGCAGTGCTAGAGTAGACTACACAGATACGCAGTATTTT.

This clonotype was observed a few times. This chain connects TRBV19 to TRBJ2-7, with D unclear. The CDR3 length is 13 residues. V was cut by 0 bases and J by 7 bases, with 10 bases left in between. CDR1 is LNHDA and CDR2 is SQIVND in the germline V gene (reference sequence). The CDR3 DNA is TGTGCCAGTAGTATAGATCTTTGGGGTGAGCAGTACTTC. This translates into CASSIDLWGEQYF.

This clonotype turned up a few times. The J gene is TRBJ2-3, the V gene TRBV20-1, with 9 bases that match TRBD2. V dropped 5 bases and J dropped 0; count of bases not matched to a gene: 18. The CDR3 is 19 amino acids. Germline CDR1 and CDR2: DFQATT and SNEGSKA (reference sequence). The CDR3 protein is CSAAVRTSAHPGSTDTQYF. The CDR3 bases are TGCAGTGCTGCCGTGAGGACTAGCGCCCATCCCGGGAGCACAGATACGCAGTATTTT.

Turning to this clonotype: This may arise from a read error, as a much more abundant clone is one base away. The rearrangement joins TRBV28 to TRBJ1-1; weak D call: TRBD1 (5 bases). Looked up from germline, CDR1 is MDHEN and CDR2 is SYDVKM. V gave up 3 bases and J gave up 7 bases, with 15 bases separating them. This CDR3 is 14 amino acids long. CDR3 sequence: CASSFGVGTCEAFF. CDR3 sequence (DNA): TGTGCCAGCAGTTTTGGCGTCGGGACCTGTGAAGCTTTCTTT.

This clonotype was recorded a few times. This rearrangement joins TRBV10-3 to TRBJ2-5; D gene ambiguous. The germline V and J ends were trimmed by 3 bases and 5 bases, with 4 bases remaining between them. There are 11 residues in the CDR3. Germline V CDR1 and CDR2: ENHRY, SYGVKD. The chain's CDR3 is CAISDGETQYF. In nucleotides, the CDR3 is TGTGCCATCAGTGACGGGGAGACCCAGTACTTC.

This clonotype is termed medium-sized. The genes are TRBV30 and TRBJ1-2, with a possible D match to TRBD1 (5 bases). The CDR3 totals 13 residues. Trimming removed 2 bases at V and 4 bases at J, with 11 bases between. Germline lookup yields CDR1 GTSNPN and CDR2 SVGIG (reference sequence). The CDR3 nucleotides read TGTGCCTGGAGTCTTGACAGCTTCTATGGCTACACCTTC. As protein: CAWSLDSFYGYTF. The variable domain in full, with the rest retrieved from reference TRBV30 and TRBJ1-2, is SQTIHQWPATLVQPVGSPLSLECTVEGTSNPNLYWYRQAAGRGLQLLFYSVGIGQISSEVPQNLSASRPQDRQFILSSKKLLLSDSGFYLCAWSLDSFYGYTFGSGTRLTVV.

There are many counts of this clonotype. The gene calls are TRBV6-1 and TRBJ1-1; D is undetermined. Germline CDR1 is MNHNS and CDR2 is SASEGT. Trimming removed 5 bases from V and 7 bases from J, with 17 bases in between. The CDR3 extends over 14 amino acids. CDR3 in amino acids: CASSHLFGRLEAFF. The CDR3 coding sequence is TGTGCCAGCAGTCACCTATTCGGACGTCTTGAAGCTTTCTTT.

The chain uses TRBV12-5 and TRBJ2-2; 7 bases agree with TRBD1. The CDR3 totals 15 residues. Losses at the gene ends were 6 bases for V and 0 bases for J; bases not matched to a gene: 4. Germline V CDR1 and CDR2: LGHNT, FRNRAP. The CDR3: CASGPRGSNTGELFF. The CDR3 nucleotides are TGTGCTAGTGGCCCCAGGGGGTCGAACACCGGGGAGCTGTTTTTT.

This clonotype was detected a few times. Since a much larger clone is just one base distant, this may be a read error. The rearrangement links TRBV27 to TRBJ1-2; 7 positions match TRBD1. Germline CDR1 and CDR2: MNHEY and SMNVEV (reference sequence). The CDR3 covers 15 residues. The trim removed 2 bases at V and 4 bases at J, leaving 7 bases unmatched. The CDR3 DNA is TGTGCCAGCAGTTTAGCAGGGGGTAGTTCCTATGGCTACACCTTC. Encoded protein: CASSLAGGSSYGYTF.

This clonotype was picked up a small number of times. This chain connects TRBV6-1 to TRBJ1-1; perhaps TRBD1 as D (5 bases). The CDR3 has 15 residues. V was shortened by 4 bases and J by 1 base, with 13 bases between the two germline ends. The germline CDR1 and CDR2 sequences are MNHNS and SASEGT. The CDR3 sequence is CASSAPGLRNTEAFF. The CDR3 coding sequence is TGTGCCAGCAGTGCCCCGGGACTGCGGAACACTGAAGCTTTCTTT.

This rearrangement joins TRBV7-9 to TRBJ2-7, with D unclear. This CDR3 contains 12 residues. The V and J ends lost 5 bases and 0 bases respectively, with 5 bases between them. Looked up from germline, CDR1 is SEHNR and CDR2 is FQNEAQ (reference sequence). The DNA for the CDR3 is TGTGCCAGCAGCGCACTCTCCTACGAGCAGTACTTC. Protein: CASSALSYEQYF.

The chain recombines TRBV19 with TRBJ2-1; 8 positions match TRBD2. Per germline, CDR1 LNHDA and CDR2 SQIVND (reference sequence). V trimming: 5 bases; J trimming: 7 bases; junction bases outside the gene matches: 10. CDR3 length: 15 residues. The CDR3: CASSRASGSFNEQFF. DNA for the CDR3: TGTGCCAGTAGTCGGGCCAGCGGGAGTTTTAATGAGCAGTTCTTC.

The CDR3 nucleotides are TGTGCCAGCAGCTTAGCGCGGACAGCGTCAGAGACCCAGTACTTC. It specifies CASSLARTASETQYF. V is TRBV7-9 and J is TRBJ2-5; maybe TRBD1 (6 bases). CDR3 length: 15 amino acids. The germline V and J ends were trimmed by 0 bases and 4 bases, with 12 bases remaining between them. Germline CDR1 and CDR2: SEHNR and FQNEAQ (reference sequence).

This clonotype has only a few counts. The J gene is TRBJ2-2, the V gene TRBV7-9; D perhaps matches TRBD2 (5 bases). Germline V gives CDR1 SEHNR, CDR2 FQNEAQ (reference sequence). Between the trimmed V and J ends, which lost 7 bases and 2 bases, there was a span of 11 bases. The CDR3 covers 14 residues. This CDR3 is CASKLDKNTGELFF. Here the CDR3 DNA reads TGTGCCAGCAAACTAGATAAAAACACCGGGGAGCTGTTTTTT.